Listed here are 11 T cell receptor beta chains from one sample, sequenced in a study of CD8 T cells in ankylosing spondylitis. MiXCR, applied by TCRdb to the 5' RACE reads, yields one record per CDR3 protein. The sample holds around 280,000 distinct CDR3 sequences, approximately 20% seen once. The sequencing sample was made of blood, either unsorted or a sorted T cell fraction (not recorded which). These receptors all come from a male donor with ankylosing spondylitis or in good health (not recorded which).

The V gene is TRBV12-3 or TRBV12-4, the J gene TRBJ1-1, with TRBD1 as a possible D gene (5 bases). The V end lost 7 bases, the J end lost 2 bases, and 11 bases lay between the germline ends. The CDR3 loop spans 13 amino acids. The CDR3 DNA follows: TGTGCCAGCATCATCGACAGCAACACTGAAGCTTTCTTT. Protein product: CASIIDSNTEAFF.

This clonotype was seen repeatedly, ten times or more. The V and J genes are TRBV7-9 and TRBJ2-1; D is possibly TRBD1 (5 bases). The CDR3 runs 13 residues. Germline V gene data show CDR1 as SEHNR and CDR2 as FQNEAQ (reference sequence). V was shortened by 5 bases and J by 5 bases, with 10 bases between the two germline ends. The CDR3 region is CASSPLGHNEQFF. CDR3 nucleotide sequence: TGTGCCAGCAGCCCCCTGGGGCACAATGAGCAGTTCTTC. Using reference TRBV7-9 and TRBJ2-1 for the parts outside the CDR3, the full variable domain is DTGVSQNPRHKITKRGQNVTFRCDPISEHNRLYWYRQTLGQGPEFLTYFQNEAQLEKSRLLSDRFSAERPKGSFSTLEIQRTEQGDSAMYLCASSPLGHNEQFFGPGTRLTVL.

In its sample, this clonotype was seen a few times. V gene TRBV29-1 combines with J gene TRBJ2-3; D may be TRBD1 or TRBD2 (5 bases each). CDR3 size: 12 residues. V was trimmed by 3 bases and J by 4 bases, leaving 8 bases between them. Germline CDR1 and CDR2: SQVTM and ANQGSEA. The CDR3, as DNA: TGCAGCGTTGACAGGGACCCAGATACGCAGTATTTT. It yields the protein CSVDRDPDTQYF.

This clonotype appeared a few times. This chain links TRBV5-1 with TRBJ2-1; maybe TRBD2 (7 bases). Trimming removed 4 bases from V and 2 bases from J, with 13 bases in between. Germline CDR1 SGHRS, CDR2 YFSETQ. The CDR3 totals 15 residues. This CDR3 is CASSISGTTYNEQFF. The CDR3 coding sequence is TGCGCCAGCAGCATCAGCGGGACAACCTACAATGAGCAGTTCTTC.

This rearrangement joins TRBV15 to TRBJ2-1; 7 bases map to TRBD1. CDR1 LNHNV and CDR2 YYDKDF come from the germline V gene (reference sequence). J gave up 5 bases and V 4 bases, and 5 bases lay outside the gene matches. The CDR3 length is 14 residues. The chain's CDR3 is CATSTRTGHNEQFF. The CDR3 coding sequence is TGTGCCACCAGCACGCGGACAGGCCACAATGAGCAGTTCTTC.

About this clonotype itself: This may stem from a read error, because a much larger clone lies one nucleotide away. The genes are TRBV7-6 and TRBJ1-2; maybe TRBD1 (6 bases). V lost 4 bases, J lost 6 bases, and 18 bases lay in between. The CDR3 runs to 15 residues. The germline V gene encodes CDR1 SGHVS and CDR2 FNYEAQ. The CDR3: CASSSVQGPGDGYTF. CDR3 nucleotide sequence: TGTGCCAGCAGCTCGGTCCAGGGGCCGGGAGATGGCTACACCTTC.

This clonotype was counted a few times. The chain couples TRBV15 to TRBJ2-4, with 9 bases fitting TRBD2. In germline, CDR1 is LNHNV, CDR2 YYDKDF (reference sequence). CDR3 length: 17 amino acids. V trimming: 0 bases; J trimming: 5 bases; junction bases outside the gene matches: 8. The CDR3 DNA sequence: TGTGCCACCAGCAGAGAATTTGGTAGCGGGAGTGAAAACATTCAGTACTTC. This translates into CATSREFGSGSENIQYF. The full variable domain, rest sourced from reference TRBV15 and TRBJ2-4, is DAMVIQNPRYQVTQFGKPVTLSCSQTLNHNVMYWYQQKSSQAPKLLFHYYDKDFNNEADTPDNFQSRRPNTSFCFLDIRSPGLGDTAMYLCATSREFGSGSENIQYFGAGTRLSVL.

This rearrangement joins TRBV5-1 to TRBJ2-3, with 9 bases that match TRBD1. The junction had 5 bases not matched to a gene; V was cut back by 4 bases and J by 5 bases. The length of the CDR3 is 14 residues. Germline-derived CDR1 and CDR2 are SGHRS and YFSETQ. CDR3 nucleotides: TGCGCCAGCAGCCGGGGACAGGGAGGAGATACGCAGTATTTT. It is translated as CASSRGQGGDTQYF.

The V call is TRBV6-1, the J call TRBJ1-1; a weak D match, TRBD1 (5 bases). Per the germline V gene, CDR1 is MNHNS and CDR2 is SASEGT. V shed 6 bases and J shed 5 bases, with 19 bases lying between them. The CDR3 totals 15 residues. The CDR3 coding sequence is TGTGCCAGCAGCATCCTCCCGGGGCTTGGGACTGAAGCTTTCTTT. It codes for CASSILPGLGTEAFF.

The chain joins TRBV15 to TRBJ2-6, with D tentatively TRBD1 or TRBD2 (5 bases each). Germline values: CDR1 LNHNV, CDR2 YYDKDF (reference sequence). V was pared by 3 bases and J by 3 bases, with 12 bases between. The CDR3 spans 16 residues. CDR3 in DNA: TGTGCCACCAGCAGGGGGACGACAAGTGGGGCCAACGTCCTGACTTTC. This sequence encodes CATSRGTTSGANVLTF.

This rearrangement joins TRBV5-1 to TRBJ1-2; D is perhaps TRBD1 (5 bases). V shed 0 bases and J shed 7 bases, with 16 bases lying between them. CDR3 length: 15 residues. Germline V gives CDR1 SGHRS, CDR2 YFSETQ. The chain's CDR3 is CASSLALDSSPGYTF. Written as DNA, the CDR3 is TGCGCCAGCAGCTTGGCCCTTGACAGTTCCCCTGGCTACACCTTC.